These 21 T cell receptor beta chains came from one sample sequenced in a study of CD8 T cells in Susac syndrome. RNA, at about 0.45 to 1 ug, was reverse transcribed with random hexamers. TCRdb processed the immunoSEQ multiplex PCR reads anew with MiXCR; each CDR3 protein has one entry. The data show some 190,000 distinct CDR3 sequences, roughly 95% seen once. The sample taken for sequencing was CD4+ T cells from PBMCs. These receptor sequences come from a human donor in good health.

The chain joins TRBV6-5 to TRBJ1-2, with a possible D match to TRBD1 (5 bases). The CDR3 spans 13 residues. Trimming removed 0 bases at V and 8 bases at J, with 10 bases between. The germline gives CDR1 MNHEY, CDR2 SVGAGI. This CDR3 is CASSYSTGIGYTF. The DNA for the CDR3 is TGTGCCAGCAGTTACTCTACAGGAATCGGCTACACCTTC.

V is TRBV3-1 and J is TRBJ2-1; 9 positions agree with TRBD1. Germline V CDR1 and CDR2: LGHDT, YNNKEL (reference sequence). The CDR3 runs 18 residues. With 7 bases clipped from V and 1 base from J, the junction kept 14 bases outside the gene matches. In DNA, the CDR3 is TGTGCCAGCACCCCCAGCCTACCGGGACAGGGTTCCTACAATGAGCAGTTCTTC. Encoded protein: CASTPSLPGQGSYNEQFF.

This chain connects TRBV21-1 to TRBJ2-7; TRBD1 was called by the table and not checked on the DNA. TRBV21-1 is a pseudogene. There are 16 residues in the CDR3. CDR3 nucleotide sequence: TGTGCCAGCAGCAAAAAGGGCGAGGGACAGCCCTACGAGCAGTACTTC. It yields the protein CASSKKGEGQPYEQYF.

The CDR3 reads CASSPEGNQPQHF. CDR3 nucleotide sequence: TGTGCCAGCAGCCCCGAGGGCAATCAGCCCCAGCATTTT. This sequence joins TRBV6-4 and TRBJ1-5; the D is unclear. Per germline, CDR1 MRHNA and CDR2 SNTAGT. The CDR3 has 13 residues. V lost 6 bases and J 2 bases, leaving 8 bases between the germline ends.

This rearrangement joins TRBV6-6 to TRBJ2-7, with a weak D call TRBD2 (5 bases). The CDR3 is 15 residues long. V lost 0 bases to trimming and J lost 0 bases, with 9 bases between them. Germline values: CDR1 MNHNY, CDR2 SVGAGI (reference sequence). The CDR3 protein is CASSYSIGSSYEQYF. In DNA, the CDR3 is TGTGCCAGCAGTTACTCCATAGGGAGCTCCTACGAGCAGTACTTC.

The gene calls are TRBV20-1 and TRBJ2-2; D not resolved. The CDR3 runs 17 residues. Germline V CDR1 and CDR2: DFQATT, SNEGSKA (reference sequence). Trimming removed 0 bases at V and 0 bases at J, with 14 bases between. In DNA form, the CDR3 reads TGCAGTGCTAGAGATCAAGGGCTGCCTCCGAACACCGGGGAGCTGTTTTTT. Residues: CSARDQGLPPNTGELFF.

V is TRBV30 and J is TRBJ2-7; the match to TRBD1 covers 11 bases. After removal of 2 bases from V and 6 bases from J, the junction contained 6 bases not matched to a gene. CDR1 is GTSNPN and CDR2 is SVGIG in the germline V gene (reference sequence). This CDR3 is built from 14 residues. CDR3 sequence reads: CAWSFPGTGGEQYF. In nucleotides, the CDR3 is TGTGCCTGGAGTTTTCCCGGGACAGGGGGCGAGCAGTACTTC.

This chain uses TRBV7-9 with TRBJ1-2, with unresolved D. Germline V gene sequence: CDR1 SEHNR, CDR2 FQNEAQ (reference sequence). The CDR3 is made up of 12 amino acids. V lost 4 bases and J 4 bases, leaving 7 bases between the germline ends. This chain's CDR3 is CASSWESYGYTF. The CDR3 DNA reads TGTGCCAGCAGCTGGGAAAGCTATGGCTACACCTTC.

This sequence joins TRBV30 and TRBJ2-6; D could derive from TRBD1 or TRBD2 (5 bases each). The germline V gene encodes CDR1 GTSNPN and CDR2 SVGIG (reference sequence). CDR3 length: 16 residues. V gave up 0 bases and J gave up 4 bases, with 13 bases separating them. CDR3 amino acids: CAWSVSGAAGANVLTF. CDR3 DNA: TGTGCCTGGAGTGTATCCGGGGCGGCGGGGGCCAACGTCCTGACTTTC.

The J gene is TRBJ2-7, the V gene TRBV29-1; D is unclear. This CDR3 is 12 amino acids long. From germline, CDR1 is SQVTM and CDR2 ANQGSEA. Trimming pared 4 bases from V and 4 bases from J, leaving 11 bases between. The CDR3 sequence: CSVVEQVYEQYF. The DNA for the CDR3 is TGCAGCGTTGTGGAACAAGTTTACGAGCAGTACTTC.

This clonotype appeared once. The genes are TRBV6-6 and TRBJ2-5; D ambiguous. Germline CDR1 reads MNHNY; CDR2 reads SVGAGI (reference sequence). The CDR3 extends over 15 amino acids. Trimming cost V 0 bases and J 2 bases, with 10 bases left between them. In nucleotides, the CDR3 is TGTGCCAGCAGTTACTCCTGGCAGAATCAAGAGACCCAGTACTTC. Its translation is CASSYSWQNQETQYF.

The chain is built from TRBV7-9 and TRBJ2-1; weak D call: TRBD1 (5 bases). Germline V CDR1 and CDR2: SEHNR, FQNEAQ (reference sequence). V was shortened by 3 bases and J by 10 bases, with 13 bases between the two germline ends. The length of the CDR3 is 13 residues. The CDR3 is CASSFEMGQEQFF. Here the CDR3 DNA reads TGTGCCAGCAGCTTCGAGATGGGGCAAGAGCAGTTCTTC.

The chain couples TRBV12-3 or TRBV12-4 to TRBJ1-5; D uncertain. This CDR3 is built from 15 residues. Trimming left V 4 bases short and J 3 bases short, with 13 bases between. The CDR3 coding sequence is TGTGCCAGCAGTTCCGACGGACGGATCAATCAGCCCCAGCATTTT. Translation gives CASSSDGRINQPQHF.

This chain uses TRBV19 with TRBJ1-5; a possible D gene is TRBD1 (5 bases). CDR1 is LNHDA and CDR2 is SQIVND in the germline V gene (reference sequence). This CDR3 region has 15 residues. Trimming removed 2 bases from V and 3 bases from J, with 11 bases in between. This chain's CDR3 is CASSITRTNNQPQHF. The CDR3, as DNA: TGTGCCAGTAGTATAACCCGGACAAACAATCAGCCCCAGCATTTT.

V and J are TRBV20-1 and TRBJ2-7; either TRBD1 or TRBD2 may fit D (6 bases each). CDR1 is DFQATT, CDR2 SNEGSKA, per germline (reference sequence). This CDR3 comprises 12 residues. V was trimmed by 2 bases and J by 7 bases, leaving 12 bases between them. The CDR3 DNA reads TGCAGTGCTAGACCCCAGGGGAGGGAGCAGTACTTC. Protein: CSARPQGREQYF.

V and J are TRBV7-9 and TRBJ2-7, with 7 bases lining up with TRBD1. The V gene's germline CDR1 is SEHNR and CDR2 FQNEAQ (reference sequence). This CDR3 has 16 residues. Trimming at V came to 3 bases and at J to 0 bases, leaving 8 bases not matched to a gene. CDR3 DNA: TGTGCCAGCAGCTTTTCTGGGACAGTTAGCTCCTACGAGCAGTACTTC. Its protein product is CASSFSGTVSSYEQYF.

Written as DNA, the CDR3 is TGTGCCACCGGCCTAGCCGGGAATGAGCAGTTCTTC. It is translated as CATGLAGNEQFF. V and J are TRBV15 and TRBJ2-1, with TRBD2 as a possible D gene (5 bases). This CDR3 contains 12 residues. Germline CDR1 and CDR2: LNHNV and YYDKDF (reference sequence). The V end was cut by 8 bases, the J end by 7 bases, with 12 bases between.

The chain couples TRBV11-1 to TRBJ2-7; D perhaps matches TRBD1 (7 bases). Germline V gives CDR1 SGHAT, CDR2 FQDESV (reference sequence). Between the trimmed V and J ends, which lost 3 bases and 7 bases, there was a span of 13 bases. CDR3 length equals 13 residues. The CDR3 DNA reads TGTGCCAGCAGCTTCGGCCAGGGGGGAGAGCAGTACTTC. Translation gives CASSFGQGGEQYF.

The rearrangement joins TRBV30 to TRBJ2-3; D is unresolved. Per germline, CDR1 GTSNPN and CDR2 SVGIG (reference sequence). The V end was cut by 0 bases, the J end by 5 bases, with 12 bases between. The CDR3 spans 14 residues. Here the CDR3 reads CAWSVRSAEDTQYF. For the CDR3, the DNA is TGTGCCTGGAGTGTACGGAGCGCGGAAGATACGCAGTATTTT.

V is TRBV29-1 and J is TRBJ2-7; 10 nucleotides align to TRBD1. Germline V gene data show CDR1 as SQVTM and CDR2 as ANQGSEA. CDR3 length: 16 amino acids. V lost 7 bases and J lost 0; bases outside the gene matches: 12. DNA for the CDR3: TGCAGCGCAAGACAGGGGGCCGACTCCCACTCCTACGAGCAGTACTTC. It encodes CSARQGADSHSYEQYF.

The V and J genes are TRBV24-1 and TRBJ2-1; 7 bases align to TRBD1. The CDR3 covers 11 residues. The germline CDR1 and CDR2 sequences are KGHDR and SFDVKD. Germline trimming cut 9 bases from V and 15 bases from J; bases unmatched to any gene: 10. CDR3 bases: TGTGCCACCGGAGAAGGGACAGAGGGGTTCTTC. The encoded protein is CATGEGTEGFF.